Listed here are 8 T cell receptor beta chains from one sample, sequenced in a study of human T cells and chemical hapten exposure. From the 5' RACE reads, TCRdb called clonotypes with MiXCR, one entry per CDR3 protein. The sample contains under 150,000 distinct CDR3 sequences, approximately 19% of which appear only once. Unfractionated whole blood was the source of the extracted total RNA. These receptors all stem from a human donor in good health.

The rearrangement links TRBV5-4 to TRBJ2-3, with 7 bases fitting TRBD2. This CDR3 has 14 residues. V trimming: 5 bases; J trimming: 4 bases; junction bases outside the gene matches: 7. Germline V gene data show CDR1 as SGHNT and CDR2 as YYREEE (reference sequence). Here the CDR3 DNA reads TGTGCCAGCAGGCTAAGCGGGGCGGCAGATACGCAGTATTTT. Translating gives CASRLSGAADTQYF.

The V gene is TRBV20-1, the J gene TRBJ1-1; weak D call: TRBD1 (5 bases). This CDR3 spans 13 amino acids. The ends were cut back, 5 bases at V and 8 bases at J, with 18 bases in the middle. Germline V lookup: CDR1 DFQATT, CDR2 SNEGSKA (reference sequence). In DNA form, the CDR3 reads TGCAGTGCTCCTTCCCCGCCAGGGATAGAAGCTTTCTTT. The encoded protein is CSAPSPPGIEAFF.

This clonotype was picked up a small number of times. The rearrangement links TRBV29-1 to TRBJ1-5, with D hard to call. This CDR3 comprises 13 residues. Germline V gene lookup returns CDR1 SQVTM and CDR2 ANQGSEA. With 4 bases removed from V and 3 bases from J, the gap between germline ends came to 10 bases. CDR3 sequence (DNA): TGCAGCGTTGGCGCGGGGTTCAATCAGCCCCAGCATTTT. This sequence encodes CSVGAGFNQPQHF.

This clonotype was found a few times. The rearrangement joins TRBV29-1 to TRBJ2-5; the match to TRBD2 covers 10 bases. Per germline, CDR1 SQVTM and CDR2 ANQGSEA. The J segment lost 5 bases and the V segment lost 5 bases, leaving 14 bases of the junction unmatched. This CDR3 comprises 16 residues. The CDR3 sequence is CSVLTSGIPLGETQYF. In nucleotides, the CDR3 is TGCAGCGTTTTAACTAGCGGGATCCCCCTAGGGGAGACCCAGTACTTC.

Only a few counts were recorded for this clonotype. The chain couples TRBV29-1 to TRBJ2-1, with 7 positions matching TRBD1. V was clipped by 4 bases and J by 0 bases; unmatched bases: 12. This CDR3 spans 17 amino acids. CDR1 and CDR2 (germline): SQVTM, ANQGSEA. This chain's CDR3 is CSVGGTQGLSSYNEQFF. The CDR3 coding sequence is TGCAGCGTTGGGGGAACACAGGGGTTAAGCTCCTACAATGAGCAGTTCTTC.

This clonotype has a handful of counts. The rearrangement links TRBV29-1 to TRBJ2-5; weak D call: TRBD1 (5 bases). The CDR3 covers 14 residues. Between the trimmed V and J ends, which lost 5 bases and 2 bases, there was a span of 15 bases. Per germline, CDR1 SQVTM and CDR2 ANQGSEA. CDR3 in amino acids: CSVHPRVEQETQYF. CDR3 in DNA: TGCAGCGTTCACCCCAGGGTGGAACAAGAGACCCAGTACTTC.

This clonotype was seen more than once but under ten times. The chain uses TRBV27 and TRBJ1-4; D unclear. CDR1 MNHEY and CDR2 SMNVEV come from the germline V gene (reference sequence). Trimming left V 5 bases short and J 10 bases short, with 14 bases between. The CDR3 length is 13 residues. The CDR3 DNA reads TGTGCCAGCAGTCCGACGGTCGTAGGAAAACTGTTTTTT. This codes for CASSPTVVGKLFF.

This clonotype was seen more than once but under ten times. The chain links TRBV6-5 to TRBJ1-2; 10 bases map to TRBD1. Germline CDR1 is MNHEY and CDR2 is SVGAGI. The V gene end was trimmed by 5 bases and the J gene end by 6 bases; junction bases not matched to a gene: 6. CDR3 length: 14 amino acids. The chain's CDR3 is CASSGTGALNGYTF. The CDR3 DNA reads TGTGCCAGCAGTGGGACAGGGGCGCTGAATGGCTACACCTTC.